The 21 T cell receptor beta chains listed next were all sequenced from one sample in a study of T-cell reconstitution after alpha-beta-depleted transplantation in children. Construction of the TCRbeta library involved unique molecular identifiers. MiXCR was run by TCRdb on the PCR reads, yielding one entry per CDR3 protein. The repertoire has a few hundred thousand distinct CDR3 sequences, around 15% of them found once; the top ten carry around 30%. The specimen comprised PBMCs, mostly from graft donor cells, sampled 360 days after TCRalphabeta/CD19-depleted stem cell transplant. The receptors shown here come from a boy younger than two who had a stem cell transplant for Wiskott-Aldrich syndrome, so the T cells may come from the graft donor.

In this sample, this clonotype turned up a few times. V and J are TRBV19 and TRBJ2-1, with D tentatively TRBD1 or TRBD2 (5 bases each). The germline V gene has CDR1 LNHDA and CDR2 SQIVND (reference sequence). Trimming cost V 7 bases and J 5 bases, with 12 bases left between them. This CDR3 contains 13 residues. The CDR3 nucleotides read TGTGCCAGTAATCCGAGAGGGGACAATGAGCAGTTCTTC. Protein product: CASNPRGDNEQFF.

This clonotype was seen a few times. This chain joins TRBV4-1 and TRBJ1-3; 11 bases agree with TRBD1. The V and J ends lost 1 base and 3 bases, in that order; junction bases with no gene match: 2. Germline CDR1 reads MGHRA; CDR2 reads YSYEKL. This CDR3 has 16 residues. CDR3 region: CASSQGTGGRGNTIYF. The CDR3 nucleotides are TGCGCCAGCAGCCAAGGGACAGGGGGCCGTGGAAACACCATATATTTT.

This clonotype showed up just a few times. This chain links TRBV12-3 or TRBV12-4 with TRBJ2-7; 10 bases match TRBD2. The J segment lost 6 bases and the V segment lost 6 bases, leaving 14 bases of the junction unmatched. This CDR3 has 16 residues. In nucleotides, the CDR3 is TGTGCCAGCAGCTACCGGGGTAGCGGGAGGTTGGGCGAGCAGTACTTC. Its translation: CASSYRGSGRLGEQYF.

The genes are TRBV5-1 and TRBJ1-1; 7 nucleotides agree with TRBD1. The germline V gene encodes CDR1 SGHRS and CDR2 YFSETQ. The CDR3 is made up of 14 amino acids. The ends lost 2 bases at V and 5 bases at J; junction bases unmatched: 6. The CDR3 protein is CASSFSTGDTEAFF. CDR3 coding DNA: TGCGCCAGCAGCTTCTCTACAGGGGATACTGAAGCTTTCTTT.

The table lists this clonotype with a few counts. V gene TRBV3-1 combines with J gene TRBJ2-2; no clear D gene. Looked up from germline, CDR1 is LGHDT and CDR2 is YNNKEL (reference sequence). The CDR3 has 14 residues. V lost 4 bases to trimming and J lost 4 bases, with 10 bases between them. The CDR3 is CASSRQLGTGELFF. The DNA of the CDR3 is TGTGCCAGCAGCCGGCAATTAGGCACCGGGGAGCTGTTTTTT.

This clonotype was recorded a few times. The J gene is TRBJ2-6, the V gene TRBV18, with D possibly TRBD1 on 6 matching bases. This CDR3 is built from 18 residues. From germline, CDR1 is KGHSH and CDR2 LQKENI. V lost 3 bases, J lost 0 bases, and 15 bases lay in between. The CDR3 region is CASSPGQISRSGANVLTF. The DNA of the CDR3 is TGTGCCAGCTCACCCGGACAGATTTCCCGCTCTGGGGCCAACGTCCTGACTTTC.

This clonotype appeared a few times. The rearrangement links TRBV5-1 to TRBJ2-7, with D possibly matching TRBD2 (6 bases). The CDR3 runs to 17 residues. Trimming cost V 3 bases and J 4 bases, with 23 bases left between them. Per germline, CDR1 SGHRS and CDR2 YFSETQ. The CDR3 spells CASSSGTLFRTHYEQYF. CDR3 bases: TGCGCCAGCAGCTCCGGGACTCTCTTCCGTACCCATTACGAGCAGTACTTC.

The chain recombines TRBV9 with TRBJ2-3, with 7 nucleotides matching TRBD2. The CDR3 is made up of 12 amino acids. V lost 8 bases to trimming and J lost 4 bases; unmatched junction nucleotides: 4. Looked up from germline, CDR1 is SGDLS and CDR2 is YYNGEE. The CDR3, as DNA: TGTGCCAGGCCGGGGGGTCCAGATACGCAGTATTTT. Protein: CARPGGPDTQYF. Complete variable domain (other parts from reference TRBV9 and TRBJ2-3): DSGVTQTPKHLITATGQRVTLRCSPRSGDLSVYWYQQSLDQGLQFLIQYYNGEERAKGNILERFSAQQFPDLHSELNLSSLELGDSALYFCARPGGPDTQYFGPGTRLTVL.

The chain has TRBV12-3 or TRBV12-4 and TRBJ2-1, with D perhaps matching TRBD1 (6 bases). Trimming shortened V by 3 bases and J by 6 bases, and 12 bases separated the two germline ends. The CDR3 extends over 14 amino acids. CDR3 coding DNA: TGTGCCAGCAGTTTTCCCCAGGGGTTCAATGAGCAGTTCTTC. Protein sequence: CASSFPQGFNEQFF.

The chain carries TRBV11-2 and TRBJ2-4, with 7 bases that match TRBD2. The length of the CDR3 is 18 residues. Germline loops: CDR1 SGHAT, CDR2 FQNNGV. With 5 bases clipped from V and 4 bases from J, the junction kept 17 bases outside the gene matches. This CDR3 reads CASSPFPRAGERKNIQYF. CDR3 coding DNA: TGTGCCAGCAGCCCTTTCCCTAGGGCGGGAGAGCGGAAAAACATTCAGTACTTC.

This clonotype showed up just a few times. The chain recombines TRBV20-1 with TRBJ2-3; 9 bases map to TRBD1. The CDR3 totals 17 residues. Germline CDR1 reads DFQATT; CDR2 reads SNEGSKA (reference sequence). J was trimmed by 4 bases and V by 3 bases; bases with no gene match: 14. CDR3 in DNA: TGCAGTGCTAGGGACCCCTGGACAGGGGTGGGCGCAGATACGCAGTATTTT. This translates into CSARDPWTGVGADTQYF.

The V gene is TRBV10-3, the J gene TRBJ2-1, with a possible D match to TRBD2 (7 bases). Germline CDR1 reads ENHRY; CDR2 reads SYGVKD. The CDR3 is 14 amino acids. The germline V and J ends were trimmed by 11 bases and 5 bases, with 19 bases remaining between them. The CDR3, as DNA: TGTGCCGTCGGAATAACGGGGGGCCACAATGAGCAGTTCTTC. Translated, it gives CAVGITGGHNEQFF.

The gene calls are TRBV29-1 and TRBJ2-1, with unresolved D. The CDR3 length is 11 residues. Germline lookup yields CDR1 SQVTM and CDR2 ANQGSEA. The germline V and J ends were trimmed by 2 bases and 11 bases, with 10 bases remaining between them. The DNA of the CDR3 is TGCAGCGTTGAAAGGGCCCGGCAGCAGTTCTTC. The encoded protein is CSVERARQQFF.

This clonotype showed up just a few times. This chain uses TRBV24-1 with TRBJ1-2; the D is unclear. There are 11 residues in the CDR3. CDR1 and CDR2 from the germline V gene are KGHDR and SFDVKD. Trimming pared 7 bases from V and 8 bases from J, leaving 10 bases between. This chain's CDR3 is CATRGSGGYTF. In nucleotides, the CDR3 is TGTGCCACCAGGGGATCAGGCGGCTACACCTTC.

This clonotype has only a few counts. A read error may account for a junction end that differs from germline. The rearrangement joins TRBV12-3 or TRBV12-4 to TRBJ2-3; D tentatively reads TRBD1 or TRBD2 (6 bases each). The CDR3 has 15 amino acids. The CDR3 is CASSVVGGWTDTLYF. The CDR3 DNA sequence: TGTGCCAGCAGCGTCGTGGGGGGATGGACAGATACGCTGTATTTT.

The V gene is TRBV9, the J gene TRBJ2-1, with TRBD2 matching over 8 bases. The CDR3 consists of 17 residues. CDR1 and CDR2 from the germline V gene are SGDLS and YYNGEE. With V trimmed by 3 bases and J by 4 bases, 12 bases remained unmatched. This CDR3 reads CASSASHQGLVYNEQFF. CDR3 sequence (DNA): TGTGCCAGCAGCGCGAGTCACCAGGGACTAGTTTACAATGAGCAGTTCTTC.

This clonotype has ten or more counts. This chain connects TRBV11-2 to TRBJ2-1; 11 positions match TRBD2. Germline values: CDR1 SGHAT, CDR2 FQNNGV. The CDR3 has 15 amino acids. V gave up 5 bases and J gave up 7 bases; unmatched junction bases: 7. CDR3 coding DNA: TGTGCCAGCAGCCCCCGGGCTAGCGGGAGGAATGAGCAGTTCTTC. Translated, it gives CASSPRASGRNEQFF.

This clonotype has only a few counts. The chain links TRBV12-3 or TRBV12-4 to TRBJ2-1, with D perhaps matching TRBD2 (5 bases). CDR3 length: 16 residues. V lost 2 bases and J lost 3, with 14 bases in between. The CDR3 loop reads CASSLSGGGHYNEQFF. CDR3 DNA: TGTGCCAGCAGTTTAAGCGGCGGAGGCCACTACAATGAGCAGTTCTTC.

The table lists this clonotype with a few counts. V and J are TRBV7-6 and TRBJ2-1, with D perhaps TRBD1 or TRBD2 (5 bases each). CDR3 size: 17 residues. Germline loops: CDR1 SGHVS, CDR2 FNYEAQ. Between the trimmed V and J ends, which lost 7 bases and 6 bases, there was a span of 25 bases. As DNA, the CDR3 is TGTGCCAGCATCGCTTTAGGTCCGGGGCCCTTCAGCAATGAGCAGTTCTTC. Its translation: CASIALGPGPFSNEQFF.

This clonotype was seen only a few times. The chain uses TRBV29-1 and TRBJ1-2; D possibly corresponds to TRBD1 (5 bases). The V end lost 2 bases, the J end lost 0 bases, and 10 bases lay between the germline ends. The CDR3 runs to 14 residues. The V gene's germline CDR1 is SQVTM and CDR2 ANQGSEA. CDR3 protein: CSVEQGPSNYGYTF. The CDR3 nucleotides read TGCAGCGTTGAACAGGGACCCTCTAACTATGGCTACACCTTC.

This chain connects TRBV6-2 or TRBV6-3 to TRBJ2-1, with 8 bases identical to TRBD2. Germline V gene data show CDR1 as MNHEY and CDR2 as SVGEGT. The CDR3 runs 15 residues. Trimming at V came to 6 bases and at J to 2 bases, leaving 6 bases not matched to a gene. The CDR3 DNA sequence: TGTGCCAGCAGCCGTAGCGGGAACCCCTACAATGAGCAGTTCTTC. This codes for CASSRSGNPYNEQFF.